This T cell receptor (beta chain) appears in the sequencing data of a study of blood T cell repertoires in COVID-19. As for the study in general: T cells, B-cell-depleted T cells, or PBMCs provided the cDNA or gDNA that served as material.

J gave up 3 bases and V 3 bases, and 5 bases lay outside the gene matches. The CDR3 is made up of 16 amino acids. Germline V gives CDR1 SEHNR, CDR2 FQNEAQ (reference sequence). Original analysis: Amplifying reference gene primers gave estimates of nucleated cell counts. Method: immunoSEQ multiplex PCR; TCRdb's copy keeps in-frame clones and lacks some. That table supplies the V and J calls and clone size; D and trimming were determined from the DNA. This sample has approximately 150,000 clones, with around 83% found just once. The sequence derives from a woman between 50 and 59 years old in a cohort sampled during active or convalescent COVID-19. The rearrangement joins TRBV7-9 to TRBJ1-6, with 7 bases lining up with TRBD1. Sequencing was carried out using peripheral blood. CDR3 in DNA: TGTGCCAGCAGCTTCAGGGGGAGTAGCTATAATTCACCCCTCCACTTT. As protein: CASSFRGSSYNSPLHF.